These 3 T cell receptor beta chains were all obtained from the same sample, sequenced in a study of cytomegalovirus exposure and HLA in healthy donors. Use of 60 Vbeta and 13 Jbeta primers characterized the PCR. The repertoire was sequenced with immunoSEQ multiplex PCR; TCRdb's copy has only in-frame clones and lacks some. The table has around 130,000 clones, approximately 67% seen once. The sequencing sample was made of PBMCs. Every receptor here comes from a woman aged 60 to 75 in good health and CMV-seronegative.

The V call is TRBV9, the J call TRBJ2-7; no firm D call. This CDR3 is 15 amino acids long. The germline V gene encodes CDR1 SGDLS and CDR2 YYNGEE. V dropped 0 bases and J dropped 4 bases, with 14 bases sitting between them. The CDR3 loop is CASSVAGSPSYEQYF. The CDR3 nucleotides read TGTGCCAGCAGCGTAGCGGGTAGCCCCTCGTACGAGCAGTACTTC.

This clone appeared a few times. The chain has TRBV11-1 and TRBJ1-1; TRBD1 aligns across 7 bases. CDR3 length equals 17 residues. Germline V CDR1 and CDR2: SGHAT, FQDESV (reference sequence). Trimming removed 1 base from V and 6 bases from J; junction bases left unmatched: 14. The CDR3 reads CASSLGKGAQGSAEAFF. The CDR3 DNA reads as TGTGCCAGCAGCTTAGGGAAGGGGGCGCAGGGCTCTGCTGAAGCTTTCTTT.

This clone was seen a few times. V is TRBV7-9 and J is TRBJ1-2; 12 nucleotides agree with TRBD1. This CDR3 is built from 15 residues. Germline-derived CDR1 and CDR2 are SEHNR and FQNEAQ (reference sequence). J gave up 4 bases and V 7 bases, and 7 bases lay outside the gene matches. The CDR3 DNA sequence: TGTGCCAGCACCCCAGGGACAGGGGGCCCCTATGGCTACACCTTC. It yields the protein CASTPGTGGPYGYTF.